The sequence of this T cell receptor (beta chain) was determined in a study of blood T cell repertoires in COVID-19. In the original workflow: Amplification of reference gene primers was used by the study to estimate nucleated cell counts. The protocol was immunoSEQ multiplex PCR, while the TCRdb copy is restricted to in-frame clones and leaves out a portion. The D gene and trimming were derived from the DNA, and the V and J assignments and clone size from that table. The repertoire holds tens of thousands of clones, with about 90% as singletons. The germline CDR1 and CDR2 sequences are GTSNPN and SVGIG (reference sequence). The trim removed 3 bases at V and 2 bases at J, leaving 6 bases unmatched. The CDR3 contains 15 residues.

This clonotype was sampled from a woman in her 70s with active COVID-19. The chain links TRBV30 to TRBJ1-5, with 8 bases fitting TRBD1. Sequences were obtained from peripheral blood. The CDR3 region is CAWRSQGGGNQPQHF. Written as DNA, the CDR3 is TGTGCCTGGAGATCACAGGGGGGCGGCAATCAGCCCCAGCATTTT.